The rows below give T cell receptor beta chains drawn from one sample of a study of T cells in Graves' hyperthyroidism and ophthalmopathy. Using its own MiXCR run on the multiplex PCR reads, TCRdb lists one record per CDR3 protein. The table records approximately 720,000 distinct CDR3 sequences, roughly a sixth of them present only once. The sequenced material came from blood. The source of these receptors is a woman between 50 and 59 years old with Graves' hyperthyroidism that later progressed to Graves' ophthalmopathy. Each CDR3 is given with its conserved first and last residue. A D gene is named only where the DNA matches it firmly. The size entry is marked missing in some rows and otherwise reads once, few, many or a size class.

j_call d_call clone_size v_call cdr3_aa cdr3_nt
TRBJ2-2 NA few TRBV7-9 CASSSSLVNTGELFF TGTGCCAGCAGCTCCAGTTTGGTGAACACCGGGGAGCTGTTTTTT
TRBJ1-1 NA few TRBV20-1 CSAKAGAVNTEAFF TGCAGTGCTAAGGCAGGGGCGGTGAACACTGAAGCTTTCTTT
TRBJ1-1 NA many TRBV5-1 CASSNGQMNTEAFF TGCGCCAGCAGCAACGGACAAATGAACACTGAAGCTTTCTTT
TRBJ1-3 NA NA TRBV10-3 CAFAGYSGNTIYF TGTGCTTTCGCGGGGTACTCTGGAAACACCATATATTTT
TRBJ2-7 TRBD1 many TRBV12-3/TRBV12-4 CASKARQGSYEQYF TGTGCCAGCAAGGCGAGACAGGGATCCTACGAGCAGTACTTC
TRBJ2-4 TRBD2 NA TRBV28 CASSLWREGRNIQYF TGTGCCAGCAGTCTATGGCGGGAGGGGAGAAACATTCAGTACTTC
TRBJ1-1 TRBD1 many TRBV27 CASSQSDRGANTEAFF TGTGCCAGCAGCCAATCCGACAGGGGGGCGAACACTGAAGCTTTCTTT
TRBJ1-4 NA NA TRBV19 CASSILKGATNEKLFF TGTGCCAGTAGTATATTGAAGGGCGCAACTAATGAAAAACTGTTTTTT
TRBJ2-6 NA NA TRBV5-1 CASSLGYGHSGADVLTF TGCGCCAGCAGCTTGGGGTACGGCCACTCTGGGGCCGACGTCCTGACTTTC
TRBJ2-2 NA few TRBV7-3 CASSSEKLGVANTGELFF TGTGCCAGCAGCTCAGAAAAACTGGGGGTCGCGAACACCGGGGAGCTGTTTTTT
TRBJ1-4 NA many TRBV7-8 CASSRSGQLVEKLFF TGTGCCAGCAGCCGTTCGGGGCAGCTCGTTGAAAAACTGTTTTTT
TRBJ1-1 NA many TRBV6-1 CASWQGVEAFF TGTGCCAGCTGGCAGGGCGTTGAAGCTTTCTTT
TRBJ1-2 TRBD1 NA TRBV18 CASSPSGTAGHGYTF TGTGCCAGCTCGCCGTCCGGGACAGCGGGCCATGGCTACACCTTC
TRBJ2-7 TRBD1 once TRBV5-1 CASSRGQGISYEQYF TGCGCCAGCAGCCGCGGACAGGGGATCTCCTACGAGCAGTACTTC
TRBJ2-6 NA few TRBV12-3/TRBV12-4 CASSVFSGANVLTF TGTGCCAGCAGTGTATTCTCTGGGGCCAACGTCCTGACTTTC
TRBJ1-1 NA NA TRBV20-1 CSASSRNTEAFF TGCAGTGCTAGTTCCAGGAACACTGAAGCTTTCTTT
TRBJ1-6 TRBD1 NA TRBV6-5 CASSYRDRGNSPLHF TGTGCCAGCAGTTACCGGGACAGGGGGAATTCACCCCTCCACTTT
TRBJ1-1 TRBD1 NA TRBV9 CASSVLQGDTEAFF TGTGCCAGCAGCGTGCTACAGGGGGACACTGAAGCTTTCTTT
TRBJ2-1 NA many TRBV18 CASQPGNLEDNEQFF TGTGCCAGCCAACCAGGGAATCTGGAAGACAATGAGCAGTTCTTC
TRBJ2-2 TRBD1 NA TRBV7-6 CASSYTGGATGELFF TGTGCCAGCAGCTATACAGGGGGCGCGACCGGGGAGCTGTTTTTT
TRBJ1-5 NA few TRBV11-2 CASSLGAALGAQHF TGTGCCAGCAGCTTAGGGGCAGCGCTTGGGGCCCAGCATTTT
TRBJ2-1 NA many TRBV11-1 CASSLGSPSSYNEQFF TGTGCCAGCAGCTTAGGGTCGCCGAGCTCCTACAATGAGCAGTTCTTC
TRBJ2-2 NA few TRBV6-1 CASSRGLIPAGELFF TGTGCCAGCAGTAGGGGACTCATACCCGCCGGGGAGCTGTTTTTT
TRBJ1-3 NA NA TRBV12-3/TRBV12-4 CASSFWGASGNTIYF TGTGCCAGCAGTTTTTGGGGGGCCTCTGGAAACACCATATATTTT
TRBJ2-7 NA many TRBV7-8 CASSLVYSYEQYF TGTGCCAGCAGCTTAGTATACTCCTACGAGCAGTACTTC
TRBJ1-2 NA many TRBV5-1 CASSPDGHLKTNYGYTF TGCGCCAGCAGCCCAGACGGACACCTAAAGACTAACTATGGCTACACCTTC
TRBJ2-1 NA NA TRBV6-2/TRBV6-3 CASSFGGYDEQFF TGTGCCAGCAGTTTCGGAGGCTACGATGAGCAGTTCTTC
TRBJ1-5 NA few TRBV12-3/TRBV12-4 CASSLAGTVHQPQHF TGTGCCAGCAGTTTAGCCGGGACTGTTCATCAGCCCCAGCATTTT
TRBJ2-1 NA few TRBV29-1 CSVVWSSYNEQFF TGCAGCGTTGTCTGGAGCTCCTACAATGAGCAGTTCTTC
TRBJ1-5 TRBD1 NA TRBV19 CASRTGTGVHQPQHF TGTGCCAGCCGTACCGGGACAGGGGTTCATCAGCCCCAGCATTTT
TRBJ1-5 NA few TRBV6-2/TRBV6-3 CASSDSQLNQPQHF TGTGCCAGCAGTGATTCGCAGCTCAATCAGCCCCAGCATTTT
TRBJ2-3 NA many TRBV6-1 CASRRGSRRGRTDTQYF TGTGCCAGCAGGCGCGGATCGAGGAGGGGGCGCACAGATACGCAGTATTTT
TRBJ2-3 NA many TRBV20-1 CSASSSGTDTQYF TGCAGTGCTAGCAGTTCAGGGACAGATACGCAGTATTTT
TRBJ1-5 NA many TRBV3-1 CASSHGQSGVPQHF TGTGCCAGCAGCCACGGACAAAGTGGAGTGCCCCAGCATTTT
TRBJ1-1 NA many TRBV2 CASSSLNRVENTEAFF TGTGCCAGCAGTTCGCTCAACAGGGTGGAGAACACTGAAGCTTTCTTT
TRBJ1-4 TRBD1 NA TRBV9 CASSSRGGRQEKLFF TGTGCCAGCAGCTCCAGGGGGGGCAGACAAGAAAAACTGTTTTTT
TRBJ1-4 NA few TRBV5-1 CASGATGPNEKLFF TGCGCCAGCGGAGCCACAGGACCAAATGAAAAACTGTTTTTT
TRBJ1-5 NA NA TRBV5-8 CASSFSQGRSNQPQHF TGTGCCAGCAGCTTTTCTCAGGGGAGAAGCAATCAGCCCCAGCATTTT
TRBJ2-2 NA NA TRBV3-1 CASSQPARAGELFF TGTGCCAGCAGCCAACCTGCTAGGGCCGGGGAGCTGTTTTTT
TRBJ1-1 NA many TRBV11-2 CASSLPLNPQDTEAFF TGTGCCAGCAGCTTACCCCTTAATCCCCAGGACACTGAAGCTTTCTTT
TRBJ2-3 NA many TRBV29-1 CSVGGQDTDTQYF TGCAGCGTGGGAGGTCAGGACACAGATACGCAGTATTTT
TRBJ2-3 NA NA TRBV20-1 CSASRGGDTQYF TGCAGTGCTAGTCGTGGGGGAGATACGCAGTATTTT
TRBJ1-4 NA NA TRBV12-3/TRBV12-4 CASSPNDIIDEKLFF TGTGCCAGCAGCCCCAATGACATCATCGATGAAAAACTGTTTTTT
TRBJ2-5 TRBD2 few TRBV5-1 CASSFRLASGQETQYF TGCGCCAGCAGCTTCCGCCTCGCTAGCGGCCAAGAGACCCAGTACTTC
TRBJ1-6 TRBD1 few TRBV20-1 CSAAGTGASPLHF TGCAGTGCGGCCGGGACAGGAGCTTCACCCCTCCACTTT
TRBJ1-4 NA NA TRBV9 CASSVRPGGEKLFF TGTGCCAGCAGCGTCCGCCCCGGGGGTGAAAAACTGTTTTTT
TRBJ2-1 NA few TRBV3-1 CASSQVALDPYNEQFF TGTGCCAGCAGCCAAGTGGCGCTAGACCCCTACAATGAGCAGTTCTTC
TRBJ2-3 TRBD2 few TRBV20-1 CSARKLAGADTQYF TGCAGTGCTAGAAAACTAGCGGGGGCAGATACGCAGTATTTT
TRBJ1-4 NA many TRBV2 CASSTGTYTTNEKLFF TGTGCCAGCAGCACCGGGACATATACAACTAATGAAAAACTGTTTTTT
TRBJ2-3 NA many TRBV6-1 CASSEPRDSDNTDTQYF TGTGCCAGCAGTGAACCCCGCGATAGCGATAACACAGATACGCAGTATTTT
TRBJ2-1 TRBD2 many TRBV6-1 CASSGEGPAASGIFYNEQFF TGTGCCAGCAGTGGAGAGGGTCCAGCGGCTAGCGGAATATTCTACAATGAGCAGTTCTTC
TRBJ1-4 NA NA TRBV30 CAWSPVQGLNEKLFF TGTGCCTGGAGCCCCGTACAGGGACTTAATGAAAAACTGTTTTTT
TRBJ2-6 TRBD2 NA TRBV5-1 CASSLGGGSSSGANVLTF TGCGCCAGCAGCTTGGGGGGGGGTTCCAGCTCTGGGGCCAACGTCCTGACTTTC